This T cell receptor beta chain was sequenced during a study of cytomegalovirus exposure and HLA in healthy donors. Sequencing was performed with immunoSEQ multiplex PCR; in TCRdb, only in-frame clones are kept and a portion is missing. The sample holds about 160,000 clones, 80% to 85% seen once. A note on this clone: Its antigen is undetermined.

Findings and limits, study-wide: Overall, approximately 150 TCR beta chains were annotated as cytomegalovirus-associated. Cytomegalovirus status was reportedly diagnosed by the classifier with high sensitivity and specificity.

CDR3 length: 14 residues. Germline CDR1 is ENHRY and CDR2 is SYGVKD. The V and J ends lost 10 bases and 1 base respectively, with 16 bases between them. Material for sequencing was PBMCs. This clonotype was obtained from a young man in good health and CMV-seropositive. The rearrangement uses TRBV10-3 and TRBJ1-1, with D uncertain. The CDR3 region is CATQPRAENTEAFF. The CDR3 coding sequence is TGTGCCACGCAGCCGCGGGCTGAGAACACTGAAGCTTTCTTT.